Each of the 22 T cell receptor beta chains below was sequenced from the same sample in a study of CD8+ T cells in alopecia areata. Treatment described: oral pan-JAK inhibitor, 5-10 mg twice daily. RNA extraction was followed by reverse transcription into cDNA, which acted as the sequencing template. Generated by immunoSEQ multiplex PCR, the TCRdb table keeps only in-frame clones and is missing some. Found here are about 180,000 clones, 53% of them singletons; the top ten hold under 14%. This specimen consisted of CD8+ T cells sorted from blood, obtained at week 24, from a patient treated with tofacitinib. The receptors shown here come from a human donor with alopecia areata.

V gene TRBV7-3 combines with J gene TRBJ1-1; no firm D call. Looked up from germline, CDR1 is SGHTA and CDR2 is FQGTGA. The length of the CDR3 is 14 residues. Deletions cut 2 bases from V and 4 bases from J, with 11 bases between. The CDR3 DNA reads as TGTGCCAGCAGCTTATCGTCATCGAGCACTGAAGCTTTCTTT. This encodes CASSLSSSSTEAFF.

The rearrangement links TRBV7-9 to TRBJ2-7; 7 bases fit TRBD1. CDR3 length: 14 residues. CDR1 and CDR2 from the germline V gene are SEHNR and FQNEAQ (reference sequence). Germline trimming cut 1 base from V and 6 bases from J; bases unmatched to any gene: 6. CDR3 bases: TGTGCCAGCAGCTTAGGAGGGGGCTCGAGCGAGCAGTACTTC. It yields the protein CASSLGGGSSEQYF.

J is TRBJ1-1 and V is TRBV30, with 7 bases fitting TRBD1. Germline V gives CDR1 GTSNPN, CDR2 SVGIG (reference sequence). This CDR3 comprises 14 residues. Trimming at V came to 0 bases and at J to 0 bases, leaving 1 base not matched to a gene. The CDR3 protein is CAWSVDRLNTEAFF. For the CDR3, the DNA is TGTGCCTGGAGTGTGGACAGGCTGAACACTGAAGCTTTCTTT.

In DNA, the CDR3 is TGCAGCGTTGGGACTAGCGGCGGCTACAATGAGCAGTTCTTC. It yields the protein CSVGTSGGYNEQFF. The chain couples TRBV29-1 to TRBJ2-1; 10 nucleotides align to TRBD2. The CDR3 runs 14 residues. J gave up 3 bases and V 4 bases, and 3 bases lay outside the gene matches. Germline V CDR1 and CDR2: SQVTM, ANQGSEA.

The genes are TRBV29-1 and TRBJ2-3, with TRBD2 matching 7 bases. The CDR3 is 15 residues long. Losses at the gene ends were 6 bases for V and 4 bases for J; bases not matched to a gene: 13. Germline CDR1 is SQVTM and CDR2 is ANQGSEA. CDR3 loop: CSVDGLEAVPDTQYF. In nucleotides, the CDR3 is TGCAGCGTGGATGGACTAGAGGCGGTCCCAGATACGCAGTATTTT.

This clone was observed a handful of times. The V call is TRBV10-1, the J call TRBJ1-6; D not certain. CDR3 size: 12 residues. Looked up from germline, CDR1 is WNHNN and CDR2 is SYGVQD (reference sequence). V was pared by 0 bases and J by 12 bases, with 6 bases between. Here the CDR3 DNA reads TGCGCCAGCAGTGAGTCGGTTGAACCCCTCCACTTT. Amino acids: CASSESVEPLHF.

This clone has a handful of counts. The chain recombines TRBV2 with TRBJ2-7; D is undetermined. V was pared by 5 bases and J by 1 base, with 3 bases between. Germline V gene sequence: CDR1 SNHLY, CDR2 FYNNEI. The CDR3 sequence is 11 residues long. The CDR3 region is CASSRSYEQYF. DNA for the CDR3: TGTGCCAGCAGTCGATCCTACGAGCAGTACTTC.

J is TRBJ1-5 and V is TRBV30; D possibly corresponds to TRBD1 (5 bases). Germline CDR1 reads GTSNPN; CDR2 reads SVGIG (reference sequence). The CDR3 is made up of 15 amino acids. Trimming pared 1 base from V and 5 bases from J, leaving 15 bases between. The CDR3 reads CAWSELSGEDQPQHF. Written as DNA, the CDR3 is TGTGCCTGGAGTGAGCTATCGGGGGAAGATCAGCCCCAGCATTTT.

This clone was recorded once. This sequence joins TRBV29-1 and TRBJ1-1, with 7 positions matching TRBD1. The CDR3 totals 12 residues. V was clipped by 6 bases and J by 3 bases; unmatched bases: 4. CDR1 and CDR2 from the germline V gene are SQVTM and ANQGSEA. The chain's CDR3 is CSVQGEDTEAFF. The CDR3 region has the DNA TGCAGCGTCCAGGGGGAAGACACTGAAGCTTTCTTT.

This chain connects TRBV10-3 to TRBJ2-7; the match to TRBD1 covers 10 bases. This CDR3 is built from 14 residues. The J segment lost 4 bases and the V segment lost 5 bases, leaving 5 bases of the junction unmatched. Germline V gene data show CDR1 as ENHRY and CDR2 as SYGVKD. The CDR3 reads CAISSDRGLYEQYF. CDR3 in DNA: TGTGCCATCAGTTCGGACAGGGGGTTGTACGAGCAGTACTTC.

The sample holds a few counts of this clone. Other DNA sequences in this specimen translate into the identical CDR3. The V and J genes are TRBV2 and TRBJ2-2; no definite D call. V was shortened by 9 bases and J by 5 bases, with 7 bases between the two germline ends. The CDR3 has 11 residues. Germline lookup yields CDR1 SNHLY and CDR2 FYNNEI. CDR3 residues: CASSRTGELFF. CDR3 sequence (DNA): TGTGCCAGTAGCCGGACCGGGGAGCTGTTTTTT.

This clone was seen once. Other nucleotide sequences in the sample specify the same CDR3. V is TRBV19 and J is TRBJ2-3; no reliable D call. This CDR3 region has 13 residues. In germline, CDR1 is LNHDA, CDR2 SQIVND (reference sequence). V was cut by 6 bases and J by 4 bases, with 11 bases left in between. The CDR3 spells CASSLVGADTQYF. DNA for the CDR3: TGTGCCAGTAGCCTAGTTGGCGCAGATACGCAGTATTTT. The variable domain in full, completed from reference TRBV19 and TRBJ2-3, reads DGGITQSPKYLFRKEGQNVTLSCEQNLNHDAMYWYRQDPGQGLRLIYYSQIVNDFQKGDIAEGYSVSREKKESFPLTVTSAQKNPTAFYLCASSLVGADTQYFGPGTRLTVL.

The chain combines TRBV6-1 with TRBJ1-5; no definite D call. Germline lookup yields CDR1 MNHNS and CDR2 SASEGT. This CDR3 is 14 amino acids long. V was trimmed by 3 bases and J by 1 base, leaving 7 bases between them. Written as DNA, the CDR3 is TGTGCCAGCAGTGACGTTCTGAGCAATCAGCCCCAGCATTTT. Its protein is CASSDVLSNQPQHF.

The V and J genes are TRBV15 and TRBJ2-6; tentatively, D is TRBD1 (6 bases). CDR1 LNHNV and CDR2 YYDKDF come from the germline V gene (reference sequence). The CDR3 spans 19 residues. Trimming pared 0 bases from V and 2 bases from J, leaving 17 bases between. The CDR3 sequence: CATSRDTGNFVAGANVLTF. CDR3 DNA sequence: TGTGCCACCAGCAGAGATACAGGGAATTTTGTAGCTGGGGCCAACGTCCTGACTTTC. Full variable domain (rest looked up from reference TRBV15 and TRBJ2-6): DAMVIQNPRYQVTQFGKPVTLSCSQTLNHNVMYWYQQKSSQAPKLLFHYYDKDFNNEADTPDNFQSRRPNTSFCFLDIRSPGLGDTAMYLCATSRDTGNFVAGANVLTFGAGSRLTVL.

The rearrangement uses TRBV27 and TRBJ1-1; 7 positions agree with TRBD1. With 8 bases clipped from V and 1 base from J, the junction kept 4 bases outside the gene matches. From germline, CDR1 is MNHEY and CDR2 SMNVEV (reference sequence). The CDR3 loop spans 13 amino acids. CDR3 in amino acids: CASSQGENTEAFF. The CDR3 DNA sequence: TGTGCCAGCTCCCAGGGGGAGAACACTGAAGCTTTCTTT.

This clone was counted a few times. The rearrangement joins TRBV2 to TRBJ2-7; D uncertain. CDR3 length equals 12 residues. CDR1 and CDR2 (germline): SNHLY, FYNNEI. Trimming shortened V by 6 bases and J by 3 bases, and 9 bases separated the two germline ends. This CDR3 is CASRDPYYEQYF. CDR3 DNA sequence: TGTGCCAGCAGAGACCCATACTACGAGCAGTACTTC.

This clone was picked up a small number of times. The chain recombines TRBV4-3 with TRBJ2-2; D not certain. Deletions cut 0 bases from V and 6 bases from J, with 17 bases between. CDR3 length equals 17 residues. CDR1 and CDR2 (germline): LGHNA, YSLEER. CDR3 bases: TGCGCCAGCAGCCAAGATGCGATCGGGTATAGTGCCGGGGAGCTGTTTTTT. Amino acid sequence: CASSQDAIGYSAGELFF.

The V and J genes are TRBV7-3 and TRBJ2-1, with 9 bases identical to TRBD2. With V trimmed by 4 bases and J by 4 bases, 5 bases remained unmatched. From germline, CDR1 is SGHTA and CDR2 FQGTGA. CDR3 length: 15 residues. This chain's CDR3 is CASSSDSGGYNEQFF. In DNA form, the CDR3 reads TGTGCCAGCAGCTCCGATAGCGGGGGATACAATGAGCAGTTCTTC.

The chain combines TRBV29-1 with TRBJ2-1, with no clear D. This CDR3 comprises 10 residues. Trimming removed 5 bases from V and 7 bases from J, with 6 bases in between. Looked up from germline, CDR1 is SQVTM and CDR2 is ANQGSEA. CDR3 DNA sequence: TGCAGCGTTTTAGAGAATGAGCAGTTCTTC. It encodes CSVLENEQFF.

This clone has more than one count but fewer than ten. The V call is TRBV7-9, the J call TRBJ2-1, with D unclear. Germline CDR1 SEHNR, CDR2 FQNEAQ (reference sequence). The V and J ends lost 7 bases and 0 bases respectively, with 7 bases between them. The CDR3 extends over 13 amino acids. CDR3 amino acids: CASTEYSYNEQFF. DNA of the CDR3: TGTGCCAGCACCGAATACTCCTACAATGAGCAGTTCTTC.

The chain couples TRBV7-9 to TRBJ2-1; 11 bases match TRBD1. The CDR3 length is 15 residues. Germline CDR1 and CDR2: SEHNR and FQNEAQ (reference sequence). After removal of 5 bases from V and 10 bases from J, the junction contained 10 bases not matched to a gene. CDR3: CASSTSMDRGLEQFF. The CDR3 nucleotides are TGTGCCAGCAGCACATCCATGGACAGGGGGCTCGAGCAGTTCTTC.

This clone was found a few times. This chain links TRBV9 with TRBJ2-3, with D perhaps TRBD2 (7 bases). Trimming removed 3 bases at V and 2 bases at J, with 16 bases between. The CDR3 covers 16 residues. Germline V lookup: CDR1 SGDLS, CDR2 YYNGEE. CDR3 loop: CASSAGRGATTDTQYF. DNA of the CDR3: TGTGCCAGCAGCGCTGGGAGGGGGGCAACCACAGATACGCAGTATTTT.